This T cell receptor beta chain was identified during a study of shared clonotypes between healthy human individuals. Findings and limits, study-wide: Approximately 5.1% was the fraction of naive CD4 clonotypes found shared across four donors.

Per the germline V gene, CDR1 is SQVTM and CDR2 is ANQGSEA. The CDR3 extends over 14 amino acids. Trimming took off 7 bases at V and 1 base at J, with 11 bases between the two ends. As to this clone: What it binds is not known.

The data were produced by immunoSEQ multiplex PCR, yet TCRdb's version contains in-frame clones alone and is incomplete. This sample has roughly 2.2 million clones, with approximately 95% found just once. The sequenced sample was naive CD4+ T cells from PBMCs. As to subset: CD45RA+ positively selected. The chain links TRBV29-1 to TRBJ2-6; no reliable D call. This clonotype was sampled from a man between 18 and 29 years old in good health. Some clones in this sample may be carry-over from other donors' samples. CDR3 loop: CSALGSSGANVLTF. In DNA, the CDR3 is TGCAGCGCCCTAGGCTCTTCTGGGGCCAACGTCCTGACTTTC.